This T cell receptor beta chain was sequenced for a study of OX40 agonist ivuxolimab in advanced cancers. Across the study: Ivuxolimab, an antibody that agonizes OX40 (CD134), was administered to the patients. In three patients, partial responses were observed, one with hepatocellular carcinoma and two with cutaneous melanoma. Study-wide points: Several nonresponders also turned out to have low normalized T-cell clonal expansion. The study observed clonal expansion of CD4+ and CD8+ blood T cells by week 6 at 0.1 to 3.0 mg/kg.

V was clipped by 5 bases and J by 6 bases, with 16 bases between them. Germline V CDR1 and CDR2: SGHAT, FQNNGV. The CDR3 length is 14 residues. Repertoires were generated with immunoSEQ multiplex PCR, while TCRdb's copy carries only in-frame clones and drops some. The sample lists about 58,000 clones, about four fifths occurring once. Worth noting for this clone: The target antigen is unknown.

This clonotype was sampled from an adult with an advanced solid tumor such as melanoma, head and neck, liver or kidney cancer. Source: CD4+ or CD8+ T cells sorted from blood, taken in a trial of the OX40 agonist ivuxolimab. V gene TRBV11-2 combines with J gene TRBJ1-2; possibly TRBD1 for D (6 bases). The CDR3 reads CASSAGGREDGYTF. The DNA for the CDR3 is TGTGCCAGCAGCGCCGGGGGCAGGGAAGATGGCTACACCTTC.